This entry describes one T cell receptor (beta chain). Its antigen is not identified. The data stem from a study of PD-L1 blockade in urothelial cancer. The overall study: Most patients, about 85% of the roughly 29, were males with bladder-origin cancer.

The table came from immunoSEQ multiplex PCR; TCRdb's copy has only in-frame clones and leaves some out. The table lists around 63,000 clones, around four fifths of them singletons, with 1.6% in the top ten. Sample time point: pretreatment peripheral blood. CDR1 and CDR2 from the germline V gene are LGHNT and FRNRAP. Trimming pared 3 bases from V and 6 bases from J, leaving 8 bases between. The CDR3 has 12 amino acids. Findings of the study overall: Greater 3-week expansion of tumor-associated blood clones was recorded for durable-benefit patients.

The sample consisted of PBMCs, taken around atezolizumab (anti-PD-L1) treatment. The V gene is TRBV12-5, the J gene TRBJ1-1; TRBD1 is a possible D gene (5 bases). This sequence originates from a man between 65 and 85 years old with urothelial cancer. DNA of the CDR3: TGTGCTAGTGGTTTAGGGGAGGCTGAAGCTTTCTTT. This gives the protein CASGLGEAEAFF.